The entry that follows covers one TCR beta chain sequence. The identical CDR3 is also encoded by other nucleotide sequences in the sample. The authors' processing: Estimated nucleated cell counts came from reference gene primer amplification. The method was immunoSEQ multiplex PCR; TCRdb's version includes in-frame clones alone and lacks a portion of them. That table furnishes V, J and clone size, whereas the DNA furnished D and trimming. The table lists fewer than 500,000 clones, around 88% of them singletons. This sample is part of a study of blood T cell repertoires in COVID-19. Study summary: Some COVID-19 samples were acute and others convalescent; all came from the United States, Italy and Spain.

Germline V gene data show CDR1 as LNHDA and CDR2 as SQIVND (reference sequence). The CDR3 totals 20 residues. V lost 2 bases, J lost 2 bases, and 18 bases stayed unmatched. The sequencing input was peripheral blood. The chain couples TRBV19 to TRBJ1-5; TRBD1 matches 7 bases. The TCR was taken from a woman under 40 with acute or convalescent COVID-19. CDR3 sequence: CASSISLDRPLPEGNQPQHF. The CDR3 bases are TGTGCCAGTAGTATAAGTTTGGACAGGCCTCTTCCGGAAGGCAATCAGCCCCAGCATTTT.